This T cell receptor beta chain was observed in a study of identifying expanded T cells in peripheral blood. Germline lookup yields CDR1 MNHNY and CDR2 SVGAGI (reference sequence). This CDR3 is 14 amino acids long. Trimming stripped 7 bases from V and 3 bases from J, with 13 bases between. Sequenced by immunoSEQ multiplex PCR; TCRdb stores in-frame clones only, minus some. The table includes 70,000 to 100,000 clones, about 88% detected once. During the collection period, no donor immune events like infections were recorded. This clonotype was sampled from a person aged 18 to 70 in good health. The chain combines TRBV6-6 with TRBJ1-5; unclear D gene. Sample: blood. The CDR3 protein is CASNSDLANQPQHF. CDR3 DNA: TGTGCCAGCAACTCGGACCTTGCCAATCAGCCCCAGCATTTT.